A selection of T cell receptor beta chains follows, all from one sample in a study of T cell responses to AZD1222 COVID-19 vaccine. The table came from immunoSEQ multiplex PCR; TCRdb's copy has only in-frame clones and leaves some out. The repertoire holds about 150,000 clones, with roughly 92% as singletons. This specimen consisted of peripheral blood, obtained on day 0 of AZD1222 vaccination. The receptors come from an adult in good health. Each CDR3 is given with its conserved first and last residue. Fields, in order: CDR3 length, J gene, clone size, D gene, V gene, CDR3 protein, CDR3 DNA. D genes are given only for firm matches. Size values are once, few and many counts, or a class for expanded clones, and some rows have none.

>16|TRBJ2-5|NA|NA|TRBV5-5
CASSPGIGQTQETQYF
TGTGCCAGCAGCCCTGGAATCGGGCAGACCCAAGAGACTCAGTACTTC
>15|TRBJ1-2|NA|NA|TRBV27
CASSPGTTGGYGYTF
TGTGCCAGCAGTCCAGGGACCACGGGAGGCTATGGCTACACCTTC
>18|TRBJ2-3|NA|TRBD2|TRBV19
CASSIDPPSGGFSNTQYF
TGTGCCAGTAGTATAGATCCCCCCAGCGGGGGGTTTTCGAATACGCAGTATTTT
>13|TRBJ1-2|NA|NA|TRBV7-9
CASSRVVGPGYTF
TGTGCCAGCAGCAGGGTGGTGGGCCCCGGCTACACCTTC
>17|TRBJ1-6|NA|NA|TRBV28
CASSFDVTRGGNSPLHF
TGTGCCAGCAGTTTTGATGTGACGAGGGGAGGTAATTCACCCCTCCACTTT
>19|TRBJ2-1|NA|NA|TRBV7-9
CASSLFSLRTMSSYNEQFF
TGTGCCAGCAGCTTATTTTCGCTGAGGACAATGAGCTCCTACAATGAGCAGTTCTTC
>14|TRBJ2-5|once|NA|TRBV21-1
CASSKEWGRETQYF
TGTGCCAGCAGCAAAGAGTGGGGGCGGGAGACCCAGTACTTC
>14|TRBJ2-3|NA|NA|TRBV5-1
CASSRGQSTDTQYF
TGCGCCAGCAGCCGGGGGCAGAGCACAGATACGCAGTATTTT
>14|TRBJ1-1|NA|NA|TRBV7-9
CASSLPRGHTEAFF
TGTGCCAGCAGCTTGCCCAGGGGTCACACTGAAGCTTTCTTT
>17|TRBJ2-1|NA|TRBD2|TRBV24-1
CATSDHRGSGRGNEQFF
TGTGCCACCAGTGACCACCGGGGTAGCGGGAGAGGAAATGAGCAGTTCTTC
>14|TRBJ1-3|NA|NA|TRBV14
CASSHSASGNTIYF
TGTGCCAGCAGCCATTCAGCCTCTGGAAACACCATATATTTT
>15|TRBJ1-4|NA|TRBD1|TRBV5-4
CASSADRGPGEKLFF
TGTGCCAGCAGCGCGGACAGGGGCCCTGGGGAAAAACTGTTTTTT
>13|TRBJ1-1|NA|NA|TRBV11-3
CASSRGGGSEAFF
TGTGCCAGCAGCCGAGGAGGGGGTTCGGAAGCTTTCTTT
>15|TRBJ2-3|NA|NA|TRBV7-9
CASSLVGGGTDTQYF
TGTGCCAGCAGCTTAGTCGGTGGGGGCACAGATACGCAGTATTTT
>16|TRBJ2-2|NA|TRBD2|TRBV30
CAWSVLAGGNTGELFF
TGTGCCTGGAGTGTACTAGCGGGGGGAAACACCGGGGAGCTGTTTTTT
>13|TRBJ2-4|NA|NA|TRBV20-1
CSASPRTKNIQYF
TGCAGTGCTAGTCCCAGGACCAAAAACATTCAGTACTTC
>16|TRBJ2-3|NA|TRBD1|TRBV4-1
CASSQAGGRTVYTQYF
TGCGCCAGCAGCCAAGCAGGGGGTAGGACGGTTTATACGCAGTATTTT
>14|TRBJ2-7|NA|TRBD1|TRBV11-2
CASSSGDRFNEQYF
TGTGCCAGCAGCTCAGGGGACAGGTTCAACGAGCAGTACTTC
>22|TRBJ2-1|NA|TRBD1|TRBV7-6
CASSFNSYFGTGQSIGNNEQFF
TGTGCCAGCAGTTTTAACTCATACTTCGGGACAGGACAGTCGATTGGCAACAATGAGCAGTTCTTC
>15|TRBJ2-5|once|TRBD1|TRBV7-2
CASSLRTGGGETQYF
TGTGCCAGCAGTCTCCGGACAGGGGGTGGGGAGACCCAGTACTTC
>16|TRBJ2-6|NA|NA|TRBV28
CASSQNSQPGANVLTF
TGTGCCAGCAGCCAAAACAGCCAACCTGGGGCCAACGTCCTGACTTTC
>13|TRBJ1-2|NA|NA|TRBV9
CASSVSEDGGYTF
TGTGCCAGCAGCGTAAGCGAGGACGGTGGCTACACCTTC
>18|TRBJ2-3|NA|TRBD1|TRBV15
CATSREGTGDKGTDTQYF
TGTGCCACCAGCAGAGAGGGGACAGGGGATAAAGGCACAGATACGCAGTATTTT
>12|TRBJ2-7|once|NA|TRBV25-1
CASSVTLFEQYF
TGTGCCAGCAGTGTGACTCTATTCGAGCAGTACTTC
>15|TRBJ1-5|NA|NA|TRBV27
CASSSVGGSNQPQHF
TGTGCCAGCAGTTCGGTAGGGGGAAGCAATCAGCCCCAGCATTTT
>15|TRBJ2-3|NA|NA|TRBV7-9
CASSLGGGLRDTQYF
TGTGCCAGCAGCTTAGGCGGGGGCTTGAGAGATACGCAGTATTTT